Listed here is a single T cell receptor beta chain. The antigen is not known. The data derive from a study of shared clonotypes between healthy human individuals. Germline CDR1 and CDR2: MNHNS and SASEGT. The CDR3 is made up of 14 amino acids. V shed 3 bases and J 4 bases; nucleotides not matched to a gene: 0. General study results and limits: Blood was the sole source, and tissue repertoires probably differ.

Once extracted for a subset, genomic DNA was divided evenly among several immunoSEQ plates. Data came from immunoSEQ multiplex PCR; TCRdb stores just in-frame clones and leaves some out. The sample has around 480,000 clones; around 79% are singletons. V gene TRBV6-1 combines with J gene TRBJ2-7; 13 positions agree with TRBD2. Sequencing was performed on PBMCs. The clonotype was recovered from a middle-aged woman in good health. Some clones in this sample may be carry-over from other donors' samples. The CDR3 loop reads CASSEGLAGYEQYF. CDR3 coding DNA: TGTGCCAGCAGTGAGGGACTAGCGGGATACGAGCAGTACTTC.